This is a list of T cell receptor beta chains from one sample in a study of shared clonotypes between healthy human individuals. TCRdb's copy holds only in-frame clones and misses some; the assay was immunoSEQ multiplex PCR. The sample lists about 1,900,000 clones; 85% to 95% were seen once. Sequenced material: naive CD8+ T cells sorted from blood. All receptors derive from a man younger than 35 in good health. CDR3s include the opening cysteine and the closing phenylalanine or tryptophan. Each record gives: CDR3 DNA, CDR3 protein, clone size, D gene, V gene, J gene. The D gene is left open where the match is weak. Rows give clone size only sometimes, using once, few, many, or a class for an expanded clone.

DNA: TGTGCCAGCAGTTCGGGACACCCCTACGAGCAGTATTTC
CDR3: CASSSGHPYEQYF
size: .
D: .
V: TRBV7-2
J: TRBJ2-7

DNA: TGTGCCAGCAGCTTAACATACTCGACAGGGGAAAACTATGGCTACACCTTC
CDR3: CASSLTYSTGENYGYTF
size: .
D: TRBD1
V: TRBV11-2
J: TRBJ1-2

DNA: TGTGCCAGCAGTTCGCTCCGCGGCTCCTACGAGCAGTACTTC
CDR3: CASSSLRGSYEQYF
size: .
D: .
V: TRBV6-5
J: TRBJ2-7

DNA: TGCGCCAGCAGCCAAGGGGACAGACTGGTCTACGAGCAGTACTTC
CDR3: CASSQGDRLVYEQYF
size: once
D: TRBD1
V: TRBV4-1
J: TRBJ2-7

DNA: TGTGCCAGCAGGTCGGGACTAGCGGGCCACACAGATACGCAGTATTTT
CDR3: CASRSGLAGHTDTQYF
size: .
D: TRBD2
V: TRBV9
J: TRBJ2-3

DNA: TGTGCCAGCAGTTTAAAGGGGGTAAACAATGAGCAGTTCTTC
CDR3: CASSLKGVNNEQFF
size: .
D: .
V: TRBV28
J: TRBJ2-1

DNA: TGTGCCAGCAGCTTGGCGGGATCCTACTCTGGGGCCAACGTCCTGACTTTC
CDR3: CASSLAGSYSGANVLTF
size: .
D: .
V: TRBV7-8
J: TRBJ2-6

DNA: TGTGCCAGCGGGGGGGAGGGGAACAAGTTGGAGCAGTACTTC
CDR3: CASGGEGNKLEQYF
size: once
D: TRBD2
V: TRBV7-8
J: TRBJ2-7

DNA: TGTGCCAGCAGTTACGGCGATGGCACCGGGGAGCTGTTTTTT
CDR3: CASSYGDGTGELFF
size: .
D: .
V: TRBV6-5
J: TRBJ2-2

DNA: TGTGCCAGCAGTGCCGGGACAGGGGGGTACGAGCAGTACTTC
CDR3: CASSAGTGGYEQYF
size: .
D: TRBD1
V: TRBV6-1
J: TRBJ2-7

DNA: TGTGCCAGCAGTTTACCGGGACAGGCTGGCACAGATACGCAGTATTTT
CDR3: CASSLPGQAGTDTQYF
size: once
D: TRBD1
V: TRBV2
J: TRBJ2-3

DNA: TGCGCCAGCAGCCTGATGACTGTCTACAATGAGCAGTTCTTC
CDR3: CASSLMTVYNEQFF
size: .
D: .
V: TRBV4-1
J: TRBJ2-1

DNA: TGTGCCAGCAGCCCCGACAGGGGTCCCGGGGAGCTGTTTTTT
CDR3: CASSPDRGPGELFF
size: .
D: TRBD1
V: TRBV6-5
J: TRBJ2-2

DNA: TGCGCCAGCAGCGACGGGAATGAGCAGTTCTTC
CDR3: CASSDGNEQFF
size: .
D: .
V: TRBV10-2
J: TRBJ2-1

DNA: TGTGCCAGTATGGGCAGGGGTGATGGCTACACCTTC
CDR3: CASMGRGDGYTF
size: .
D: .
V: TRBV19
J: TRBJ1-2

DNA: TGCGCCAGCAGCCCCCTTCAGGGCTACGAGCAGTACTTC
CDR3: CASSPLQGYEQYF
size: once
D: .
V: TRBV4-1
J: TRBJ2-7